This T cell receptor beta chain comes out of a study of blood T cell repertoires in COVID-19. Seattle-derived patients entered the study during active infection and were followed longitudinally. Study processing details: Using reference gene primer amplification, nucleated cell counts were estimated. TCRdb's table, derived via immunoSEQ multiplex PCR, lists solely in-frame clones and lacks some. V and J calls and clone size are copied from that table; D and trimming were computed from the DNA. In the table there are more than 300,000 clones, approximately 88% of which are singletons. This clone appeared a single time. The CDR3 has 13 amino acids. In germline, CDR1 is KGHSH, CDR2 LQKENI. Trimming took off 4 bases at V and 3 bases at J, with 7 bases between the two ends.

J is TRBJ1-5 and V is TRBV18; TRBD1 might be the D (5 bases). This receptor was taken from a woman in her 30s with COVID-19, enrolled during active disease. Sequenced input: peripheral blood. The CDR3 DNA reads TGTGCCAGCTCACAGGGGCCCAATCAGCCCCAGCATTTT. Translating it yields CASSQGPNQPQHF.